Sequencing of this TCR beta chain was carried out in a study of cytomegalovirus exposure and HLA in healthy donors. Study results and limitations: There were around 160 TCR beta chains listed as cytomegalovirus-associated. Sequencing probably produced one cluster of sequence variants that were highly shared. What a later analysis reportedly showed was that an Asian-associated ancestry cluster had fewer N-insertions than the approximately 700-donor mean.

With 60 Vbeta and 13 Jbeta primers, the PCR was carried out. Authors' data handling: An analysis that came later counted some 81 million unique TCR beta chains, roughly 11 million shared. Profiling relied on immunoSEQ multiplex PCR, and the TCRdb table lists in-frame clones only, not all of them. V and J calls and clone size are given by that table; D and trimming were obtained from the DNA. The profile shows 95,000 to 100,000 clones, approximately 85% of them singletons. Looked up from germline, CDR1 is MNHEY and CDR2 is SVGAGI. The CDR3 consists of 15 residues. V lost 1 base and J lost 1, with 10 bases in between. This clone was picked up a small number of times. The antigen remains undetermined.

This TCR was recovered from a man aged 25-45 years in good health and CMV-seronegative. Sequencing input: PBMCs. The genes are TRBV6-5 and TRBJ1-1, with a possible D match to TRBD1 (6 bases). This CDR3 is CASSYLGQTNTEAFF. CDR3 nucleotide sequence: TGTGCCAGCAGTTACTTAGGACAGACGAACACTGAAGCTTTCTTT.